This T cell receptor beta chain originates from a study of cytomegalovirus exposure and HLA in healthy donors. Broader study findings: The authors enumerated roughly 160 TCR beta chains as linked to cytomegalovirus. The study found most TCR sequences rare, yet found some public TCRs in many donors. According to reports, the classifier identified cytomegalovirus status with high specificity and sensitivity. It was confirmed in vitro that a few of the CMV-associated chains were specific for CMV antigens.

As concerns this clone: The antigen remains unidentified.

The repertoire was sequenced with immunoSEQ multiplex PCR; TCRdb's copy has only in-frame clones and lacks some. This sample yields some 110,000 clones, of which approximately 90% are seen a single time; 4.4% belongs to the top ten. The clonotype originates from a man between 18 and 35 years old in good health and CMV-seropositive. The specimen sequenced was PBMCs.

CDR3 region: CASSRGDGAGGYSYNEQFF. The CDR3 bases are TGTGCCAGCAGTAGGGGCGACGGAGCCGGGGGGTACTCCTACAATGAGCAGTTCTTC. This chain connects TRBV7-9 to TRBJ2-1, with 7 bases matching TRBD2. Trimming took 6 bases from V and 0 from J; bases not matched to a gene: 17. Germline CDR1 reads SEHNR; CDR2 reads FQNEAQ (reference sequence). CDR3 length equals 19 residues.